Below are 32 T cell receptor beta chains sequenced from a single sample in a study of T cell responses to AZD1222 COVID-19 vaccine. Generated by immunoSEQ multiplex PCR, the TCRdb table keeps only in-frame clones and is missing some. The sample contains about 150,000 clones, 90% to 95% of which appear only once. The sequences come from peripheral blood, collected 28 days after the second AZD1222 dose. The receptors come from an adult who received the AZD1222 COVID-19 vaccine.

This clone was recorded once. CDR3 loop: CASSQATASYEQYF. The CDR3 nucleotides are TGTGCCAGCAGCCAAGCGACTGCGTCCTACGAGCAGTACTTC. The chain couples TRBV14 to TRBJ2-7; D gene ambiguous. CDR1 is SGHDN and CDR2 is FVKESK in the germline V gene. CDR3 size: 14 residues. V was trimmed by 1 base and J by 1 base, leaving 8 bases between them.

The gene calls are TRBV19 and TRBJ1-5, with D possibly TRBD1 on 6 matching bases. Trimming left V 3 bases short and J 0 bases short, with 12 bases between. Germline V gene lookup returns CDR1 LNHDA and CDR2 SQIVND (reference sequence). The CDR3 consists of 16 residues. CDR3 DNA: TGTGCCAGTAGTATCGAAGGGGGTTATAGCAATCAGCCCCAGCATTTT. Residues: CASSIEGGYSNQPQHF.

CDR3 loop: CASKTTGDRNTIYF. The CDR3 DNA sequence: TGCGCCAGCAAAACGACAGGGGACAGAAACACCATATATTTT. The rearrangement uses TRBV5-1 and TRBJ1-3; 8 nucleotides align to TRBD1. After removal of 6 bases from V and 5 bases from J, the junction contained 7 bases not matched to a gene. The CDR3 spans 14 residues. The germline CDR1 and CDR2 sequences are SGHRS and YFSETQ.

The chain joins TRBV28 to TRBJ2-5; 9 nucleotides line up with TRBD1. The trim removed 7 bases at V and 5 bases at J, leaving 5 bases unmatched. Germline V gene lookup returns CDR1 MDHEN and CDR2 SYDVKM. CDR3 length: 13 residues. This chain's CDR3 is CASMGQGAETQYF. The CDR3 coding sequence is TGTGCCAGCATGGGACAGGGCGCGGAGACCCAGTACTTC.

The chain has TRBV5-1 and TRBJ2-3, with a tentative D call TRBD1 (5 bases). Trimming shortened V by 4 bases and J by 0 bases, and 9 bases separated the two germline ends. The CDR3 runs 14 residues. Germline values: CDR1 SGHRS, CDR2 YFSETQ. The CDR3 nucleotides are TGCGCCAGCAGCACCAGGGTGAGCACAGATACGCAGTATTTT. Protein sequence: CASSTRVSTDTQYF.

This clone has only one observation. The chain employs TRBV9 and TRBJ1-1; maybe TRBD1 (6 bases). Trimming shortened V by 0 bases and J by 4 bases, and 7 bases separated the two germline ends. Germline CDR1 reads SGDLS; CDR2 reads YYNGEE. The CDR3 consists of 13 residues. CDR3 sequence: CASSVGGRTEAFF. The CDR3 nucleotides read TGTGCCAGCAGCGTAGGGGGGCGCACTGAAGCTTTCTTT.

The DNA for the CDR3 is TGTGCCAGCTCACCTTCTCGTGAAAAACTGTTTTTT. Translation: CASSPSREKLFF. The chain combines TRBV18 with TRBJ1-4; D is undetermined. CDR1 is KGHSH, CDR2 LQKENI, per germline. The V end lost 3 bases, the J end lost 7 bases, and 6 bases lay between the germline ends. CDR3 size: 12 residues.

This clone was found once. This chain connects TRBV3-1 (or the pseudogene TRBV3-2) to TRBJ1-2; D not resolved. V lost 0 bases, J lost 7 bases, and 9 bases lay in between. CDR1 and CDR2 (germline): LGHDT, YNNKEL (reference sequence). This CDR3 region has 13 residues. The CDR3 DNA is TGTGCCAGCAGCCAAGATCGGATCAGTGGCTACACCTTC. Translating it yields CASSQDRISGYTF.

Here the CDR3 reads CASSFAKGGYTF. The CDR3 region has the DNA TGTGCCAGCAGTTTCGCGAAGGGGGGCTACACCTTC. This chain connects TRBV12-3 or TRBV12-4 to TRBJ1-2; the D gene is possibly TRBD1 (5 bases). Trimming shortened V by 3 bases and J by 8 bases, and 10 bases separated the two germline ends. The CDR3 has 12 amino acids.

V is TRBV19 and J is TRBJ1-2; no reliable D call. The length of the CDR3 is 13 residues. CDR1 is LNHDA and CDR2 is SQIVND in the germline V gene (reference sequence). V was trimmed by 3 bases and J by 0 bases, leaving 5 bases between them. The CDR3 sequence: CASSIQTNYGYTF. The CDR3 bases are TGTGCCAGTAGTATTCAGACTAACTATGGCTACACCTTC.

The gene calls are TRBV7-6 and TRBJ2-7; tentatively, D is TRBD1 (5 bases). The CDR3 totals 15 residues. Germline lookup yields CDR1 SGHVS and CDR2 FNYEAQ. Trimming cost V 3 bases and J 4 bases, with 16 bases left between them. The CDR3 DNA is TGTGCCAGCAGCTTGGGGCAGGGAACTACTTACGAGCAGTACTTC. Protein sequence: CASSLGQGTTYEQYF. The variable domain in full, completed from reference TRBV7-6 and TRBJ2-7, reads GAGVSQSPRYKVTKRGQDVALRCDPISGHVSLYWYRQALGQGPEFLTYFNYEAQQDKSGLPNDRFSAERPEGSISTLTIQRTEQRDSAMYRCASSLGQGTTYEQYFGPGTRLTVT.

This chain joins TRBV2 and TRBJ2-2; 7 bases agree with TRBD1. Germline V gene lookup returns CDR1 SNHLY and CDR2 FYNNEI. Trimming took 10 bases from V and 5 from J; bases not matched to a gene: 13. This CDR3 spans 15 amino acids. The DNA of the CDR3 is TGTGCCACCAAGGGTAACAGGGGCCCAACCGGGGAGCTGTTTTTT. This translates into CATKGNRGPTGELFF.

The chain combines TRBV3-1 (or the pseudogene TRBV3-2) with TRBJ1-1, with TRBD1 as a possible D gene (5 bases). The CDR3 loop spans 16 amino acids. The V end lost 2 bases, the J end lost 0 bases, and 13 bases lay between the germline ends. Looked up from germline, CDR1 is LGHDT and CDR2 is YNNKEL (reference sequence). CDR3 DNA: TGTGCCAGCAGCCAATCGGGGGGTGGTATGAACACTGAAGCTTTCTTT. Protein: CASSQSGGGMNTEAFF.

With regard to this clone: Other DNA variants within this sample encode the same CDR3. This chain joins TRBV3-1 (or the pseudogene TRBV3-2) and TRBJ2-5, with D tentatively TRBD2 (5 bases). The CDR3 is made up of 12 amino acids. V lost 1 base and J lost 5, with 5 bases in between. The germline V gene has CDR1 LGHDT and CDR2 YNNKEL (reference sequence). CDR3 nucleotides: TGTGCCAGCAGCCAAGGCGGGGAGACCCAGTACTTC. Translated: CASSQGGETQYF.

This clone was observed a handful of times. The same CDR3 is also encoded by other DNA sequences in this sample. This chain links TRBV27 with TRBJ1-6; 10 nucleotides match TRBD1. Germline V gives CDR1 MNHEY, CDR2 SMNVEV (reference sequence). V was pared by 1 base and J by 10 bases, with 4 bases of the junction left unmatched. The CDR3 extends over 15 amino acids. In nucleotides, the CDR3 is TGTGCCAGCAGTTTATTGGGGACAGGGGTGTCACCCCTCCACTTT. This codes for CASSLLGTGVSPLHF.

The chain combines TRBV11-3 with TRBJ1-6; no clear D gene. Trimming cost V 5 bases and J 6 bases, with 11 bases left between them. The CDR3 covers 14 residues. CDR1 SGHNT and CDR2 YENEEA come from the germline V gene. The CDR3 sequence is CASSRGRVNSPLHF. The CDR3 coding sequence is TGTGCCAGCAGCCGAGGACGGGTTAATTCACCCCTCCACTTT. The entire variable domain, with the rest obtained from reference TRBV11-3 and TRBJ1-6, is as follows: EAGVVQSPRYKIIEKKQPVAFWCNPISGHNTLYWYLQNLGQGPELLIRYENEEAVDDSQLPKDRFSAERLKGVDSTLKIQPAELGDSAVYLCASSRGRVNSPLHFGNGTRLTVT.

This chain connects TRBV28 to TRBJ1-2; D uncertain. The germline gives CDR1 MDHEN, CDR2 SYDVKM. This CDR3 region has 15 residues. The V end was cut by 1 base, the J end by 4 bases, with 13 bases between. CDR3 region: CASSLSLIGIYGYTF. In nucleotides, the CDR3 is TGTGCCAGCAGTTTATCCCTCATAGGGATCTATGGCTACACCTTC.

CDR3 DNA: TGTGCCAATCCGACGCCAGCTCTGAACACTGAAGCTTTCTTT. Translated, it gives CANPTPALNTEAFF. The chain has TRBV2 and TRBJ1-1, with D uncertain. The CDR3 totals 14 residues. V was trimmed by 10 bases and J by 0 bases, leaving 15 bases between them. Germline loops: CDR1 SNHLY, CDR2 FYNNEI. The full variable domain, completed using reference TRBV2 and TRBJ1-1, is EPEVTQTPSHQVTQMGQEVILRCVPISNHLYFYWYRQILGQKVEFLVSFYNNEISEKSEIFDDQFSVERPDGSNFTLKIRSTKLEDSAMYFCANPTPALNTEAFFGQGTRLTVV.

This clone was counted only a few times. The CDR3 loop is CASSQDRGGTHYGYTF. The CDR3, as DNA: TGCGCCAGCAGCCAAGATCGAGGGGGCACTCACTATGGCTACACCTTC. The V gene is TRBV4-1, the J gene TRBJ1-2; 7 bases agree with TRBD1. V trimming: 0 bases; J trimming: 3 bases; junction bases outside the gene matches: 7. The germline gives CDR1 MGHRA, CDR2 YSYEKL. This CDR3 contains 16 residues.

The CDR3 region is CASSPGTEYGYTF. CDR3 nucleotides: TGTGCCAGCTCACCGGGGACCGAGTATGGCTACACCTTC. The chain combines TRBV18 with TRBJ1-2; D is perhaps TRBD1 (5 bases). V lost 3 bases to trimming and J lost 5 bases, with 10 bases between them. CDR1 KGHSH and CDR2 LQKENI come from the germline V gene. The CDR3 is 13 amino acids.

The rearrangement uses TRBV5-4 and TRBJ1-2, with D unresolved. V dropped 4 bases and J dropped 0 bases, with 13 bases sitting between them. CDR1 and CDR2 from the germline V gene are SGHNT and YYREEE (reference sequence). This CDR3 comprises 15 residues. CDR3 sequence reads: CASSNPKGTNYGYTF. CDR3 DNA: TGTGCCAGCAGCAATCCAAAAGGAACTAACTATGGCTACACCTTC.

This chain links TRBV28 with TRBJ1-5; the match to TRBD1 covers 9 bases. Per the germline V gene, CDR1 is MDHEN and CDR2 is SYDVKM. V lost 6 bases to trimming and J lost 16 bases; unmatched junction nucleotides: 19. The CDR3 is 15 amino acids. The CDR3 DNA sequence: TGTGCCAGCAGCTCTACCGGGACAGGGTCCATCCTCGGCCATTTT. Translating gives CASSSTGTGSILGHF.

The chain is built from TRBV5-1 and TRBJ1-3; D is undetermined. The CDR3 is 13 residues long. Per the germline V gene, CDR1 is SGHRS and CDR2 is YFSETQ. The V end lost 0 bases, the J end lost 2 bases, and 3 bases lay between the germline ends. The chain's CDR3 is CASSLDPGNTIYF. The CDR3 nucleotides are TGCGCCAGCAGCTTGGACCCTGGAAACACCATATATTTT.

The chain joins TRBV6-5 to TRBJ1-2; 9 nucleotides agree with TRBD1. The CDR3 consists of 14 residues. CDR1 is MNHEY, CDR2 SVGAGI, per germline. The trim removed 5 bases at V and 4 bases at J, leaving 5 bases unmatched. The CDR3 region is CASSPDRGFYGYTF. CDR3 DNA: TGTGCCAGCAGTCCGGACAGGGGATTCTATGGCTACACCTTC.

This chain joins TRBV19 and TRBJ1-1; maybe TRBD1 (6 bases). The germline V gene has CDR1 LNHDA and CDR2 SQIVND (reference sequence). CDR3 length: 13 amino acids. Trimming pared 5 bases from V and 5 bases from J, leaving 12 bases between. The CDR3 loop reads CASSLTGWTEAFF. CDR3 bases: TGTGCCAGTAGTCTCACAGGGTGGACTGAAGCTTTCTTT.

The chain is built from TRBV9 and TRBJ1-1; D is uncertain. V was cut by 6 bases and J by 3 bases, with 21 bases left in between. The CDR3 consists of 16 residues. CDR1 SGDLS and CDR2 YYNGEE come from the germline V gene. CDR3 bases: TGTGCCAGCACGGTACCCGACGCCTTTGTGGACACTGAAGCTTTCTTT. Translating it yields CASTVPDAFVDTEAFF.

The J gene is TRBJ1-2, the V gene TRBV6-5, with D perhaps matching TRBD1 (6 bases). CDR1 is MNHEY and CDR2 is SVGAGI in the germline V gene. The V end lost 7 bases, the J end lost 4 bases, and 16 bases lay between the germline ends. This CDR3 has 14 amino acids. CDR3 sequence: CASTGTQHSYGYTF. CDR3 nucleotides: TGTGCCAGCACCGGGACACAACACTCCTATGGCTACACCTTC.

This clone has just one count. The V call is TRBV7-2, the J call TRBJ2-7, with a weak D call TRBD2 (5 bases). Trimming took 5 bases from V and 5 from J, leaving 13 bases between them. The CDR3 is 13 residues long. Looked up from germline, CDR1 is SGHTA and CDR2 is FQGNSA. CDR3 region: CASSPRLLDEQYF. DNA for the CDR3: TGTGCCAGCAGCCCGAGACTACTGGACGAGCAGTACTTC.

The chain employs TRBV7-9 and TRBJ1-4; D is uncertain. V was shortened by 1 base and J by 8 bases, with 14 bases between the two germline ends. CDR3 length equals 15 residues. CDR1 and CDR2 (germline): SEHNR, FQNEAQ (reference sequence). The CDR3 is CASSLGRGIPEKLFF. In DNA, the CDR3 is TGTGCCAGCAGCTTAGGGAGAGGAATACCGGAAAAACTGTTTTTT.

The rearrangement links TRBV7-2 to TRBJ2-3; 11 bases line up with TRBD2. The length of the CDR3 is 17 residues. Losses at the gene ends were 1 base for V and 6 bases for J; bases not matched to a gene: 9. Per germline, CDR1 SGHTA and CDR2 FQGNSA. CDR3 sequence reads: CASSLVRVAGGPDTQYF. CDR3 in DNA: TGTGCCAGCAGCTTAGTTAGGGTAGCGGGGGGGCCGGATACGCAGTATTTT. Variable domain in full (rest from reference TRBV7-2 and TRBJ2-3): GAGVSQSPSNKVTEKGKDVELRCDPISGHTALYWYRQSLGQGLEFLIYFQGNSAPDKSGLPSDRFSAERTGGSVSTLTIQRTQQEDSAVYLCASSLVRVAGGPDTQYFGPGTRLTVL.

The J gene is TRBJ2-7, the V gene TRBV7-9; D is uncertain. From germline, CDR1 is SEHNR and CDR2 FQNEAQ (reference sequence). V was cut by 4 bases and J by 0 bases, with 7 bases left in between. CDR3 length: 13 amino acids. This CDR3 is CASSSWGSYEQYF. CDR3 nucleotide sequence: TGTGCCAGCAGCTCTTGGGGCTCCTACGAGCAGTACTTC.

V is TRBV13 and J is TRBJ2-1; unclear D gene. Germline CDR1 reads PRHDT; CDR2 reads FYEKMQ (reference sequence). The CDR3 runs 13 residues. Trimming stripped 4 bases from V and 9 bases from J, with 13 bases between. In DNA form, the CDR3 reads TGTGCCAGCAGCTCGTCCCGGGTTAGTGAGCAGTTCTTC. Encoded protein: CASSSSRVSEQFF.